This T cell receptor (beta chain) appears in the sequencing data of a study of cytomegalovirus exposure and HLA in healthy donors. Across the study: There were roughly 110 million unique TCR beta sequences, drawn from some 180 million T cells, in an earlier analysis.

Overall study findings and caveats: Association of a missense DCLRE1C variant with TCR beta V- and J-gene trimming was reported in a later analysis. Investigators reported more than 150 TCR beta chains as tied to cytomegalovirus.

The CDR3 has 15 amino acids. Looked up from germline, CDR1 is SGHDT and CDR2 is YYEEEE. For this clone: The antigen is not known. One end of the junction varies from germline; a read error may be responsible. The sample carries other DNA sequences with the same CDR3.

The PCR had 60 Vbeta and 13 Jbeta primers. In the study's own analysis: In a later analysis, the count reached 76 million or so unique TCR beta chains, with roughly 9.9 million shared. Clones were sequenced by immunoSEQ multiplex PCR, and TCRdb holds only the in-frame ones, with some missing. V, J and clone size are taken as reported in that table, and D and trimming were inferred from the DNA itself. The data contain about 120,000 clones, under 85% of them singletons. The sequence was obtained from a woman aged 18-29 years in good health and CMV-seronegative. The specimen sequenced was PBMCs. The rearrangement links TRBV5-6 to TRBJ1-6, with D perhaps matching TRBD1 (6 bases). DNA of the CDR3: TGTGCCAGCAGCTTGGCTCCGGACAGAAGTTCACCTCTCCACTTT. This translates into CASSLAPDRSSPLHF. The full variable domain, rest sourced from reference TRBV5-6 and TRBJ1-6, is DAGVTQSPTHLIKTRGQQVTLRCSPKSGHDTVSWYQQALGQGPQFIFQYYEEEERQRGNFPDRFSGHQFPNYSSELNVNALLLGDSALYLCASSLAPDRSSPLHFGNGTRLTVT.